Sequencing of this T cell receptor beta chain was carried out in a study of identical twins. One entry per CDR3 protein results from TCRdb running MiXCR on the 5' RACE reads. The data show around 530,000 distinct CDR3 sequences, 15% seen once. The same data also went into a second study, on yellow fever vaccine responses in identical twins.

The clonotype comes from a woman between 18 and 29 years old in good health. Specimen: CD4+ T cells sorted from blood.

The CDR3 DNA reads TGTGCCAGCAGCAAAGGGTTGGGAGGACACGAGCAGTACTTC. This sequence encodes CASSKGLGGHEQYF. This sequence joins TRBV21-1 and TRBJ2-7; no DNA check was done on the table's D call, TRBD2. TRBV21-1 is a known pseudogene. The CDR3 is 14 amino acids.